The source of this T cell receptor (beta chain) is a study of blood T cell repertoires in COVID-19. Produced via immunoSEQ multiplex PCR; TCRdb's table is partial and in-frame only. The sample lists roughly 240,000 clones, roughly 86% occurring once. Those who participated ranged in age from about 18 to 89 years and resided in under 25 US areas. Cohorts were assigned according to the clinical history that participants reported. With V trimmed by 0 bases and J by 11 bases, 7 bases remained unmatched. Germline V lookup: CDR1 MGHRA, CDR2 YSYEKL. The CDR3 is 16 residues long. This TCR derives from a woman aged 25 to 39 with acute COVID-19. This chain links TRBV4-1 with TRBJ1-6; 10 bases fit TRBD1. Sequencing was performed on PBMCs or T cells enriched from blood (not recorded which). CDR3 residues: CASSQEGDRGLTPLHF. CDR3 coding DNA: TGCGCCAGCAGCCAAGAAGGGGACAGGGGTCTGACACCCCTCCACTTT.